The subject of this entry is one T cell receptor (beta chain). This clone came up a few times. Which antigen it targets is not known. Nothing much larger sits one base from this clone, and base qualities are not available. From cysteine to phenylalanine, the CDR3 is 14 amino acids long. Only the CDR3 DNA is retained, 42 bases long and in frame from the first base. The germline V gene specifies MDHEN as CDR1 and SYDVKM as CDR2. Deletion took 7 bases off V and 4 bases off J, with a span of 14 bases between the germline ends. Participants were included only if at least one PBMC sample before ART initiation and at least two post-ART samples were available. Every participant with HIV received treatment in the United States of America. Before DNA extraction, cryopreserved samples containing roughly 1-11 million PBMC were thawed and washed. At the time of the earliest PBMC sample, participants with HIV were aged between about 23 and 54 years. PBMC samples from each participant spanned 1-4 timepoints before ART initiation and 2-8 timepoints after ART initiation, with a median of 7 samples. For every participant, serial HIV viral load, CD4+ T-cell count, ART history and demographic data were obtained. Using a Qiagen kit on a QIAcube, genomic DNA was extracted from unsorted PBMC, with samples processed in batches of 12.

This sample was included in a study of long-term antiretroviral therapy in people with HIV (dated by TCRdb to the early 2020s). With respect to the entire study: The earliest samples were collected about a decade before the 2015 WHO recommendation for immediate ART, when ART was typically delayed until CD4 counts fell. The cohort contributed fewer than 200 cryopreserved PBMC samples from about 33 adults with confirmed HIV infection, collected serially over a mean of 6 years (range 1-12). A retrospective serial study tested whether changes in peripheral blood TRB repertoire composition and diversity were associated with ART initiation and durable HIV suppression. Among the approximately 27 participants with HIV, eleven to twelve were female. No cross-contamination during QIAcube processing turned up in test extractions that ran a monoclonal T-cell line alongside around 32 polyclonal samples.

Sequencing of the TRB variable region was done with the immunoSEQ hsTCRB v3.0 assay at survey level resolution. The target sequencing depth for TRB was about 40,000-50,000 T-cell genomes per sample. TRB libraries were pooled and sequenced on an Illumina MiSeq using a v3 150-cycle kit. Processing in the source paper ran as follows. Repertoire analysis ran in R within a reproducible Nextflow workflow covering QC, data transformation and analysis. LymphoSeq2, an R package for exploring AIRR-Seq data, was used to implement the custom analyses. After excluding a few samples that yielded fewer than 5000 total TRB sequences, 188 HIV repertoires remained for analysis. Of the approximately 190 retained HIV repertoires, almost 60 were collected before and under 150 after ART initiation. Repertoires were downsampled to 5000 TRB nucleotide sequences, and summary statistics were averaged over 100 downsampling iterations. TRB sequences were retained for analysis only if CDR3 regions of at least seven amino acids were present. A Shannon entropy-derived clonality score and the Gini coefficient were used to measure diversity. In the repertoire networks, any two of the top 5000 CDR3 amino acid sequences were linked whenever the two sequences differed by an edit distance of one. For TRB CDR3 amino acid sequences, antigen specificity groups and MHC restriction were predicted with GLIPH2. Known CMV, EBV, HIV or tissue antigen associations were flagged by matching CDR3 amino acid sequences against VDJdb and McPAS-TCR. Pre-ART, post-ART and control groups were compared with Wilcoxon signed-rank tests and Holm-Bonferroni correction. TCRdb's version of the immuneACCESS table is confined to in-frame rearrangements and falls short of the full clone set. An unresolved V gene accounts for under half of the shortfall where checked; the remainder is of unknown origin. D and trimming come from the DNA, and the V and J calls and clone size come from that table. The sample table shows about 20,000 clones, and about 87% are seen once. Jointly, the top ten make up 2.5% to 3.5% of the sample.

On the study overall, not on this receptor specifically: Compared with controls, HIV repertoires had narrower CDR3 length ranges, and the network structure pointed to an antigen-experienced repertoire that shifted only slightly toward naive after ART. Because PBMC availability was limited, only the TCR beta chain was sequenced, with no alpha chain pairing. Starting ART was linked to a significant rise in TRB diversity, yet even with long-term ART the diversity remained significantly lower than in transplant donor controls. At every time point, the repertoire was dominated by expanded TRB clones first identified before ART initiation, although this dominance fluctuated and, in many PLHIV, declined after ART. Because pre-ART samples had limited cell numbers, unsorted PBMC were profiled rather than sorted CD4+ and CD8+ T cells. No data were available on ART adherence, viral resistance or therapy changes, limiting inferences about post-ART repertoire changes. The samples were dated from about 2003 to 2017, and the ART regimens that were used may be less effective than current ART regimens.

Sequenced material: unsorted PBMCs, taken approximately 2.5 years after starting antiretroviral therapy. The receptor was isolated from a woman aged 45-65 years with HIV. The chain joins TRBV28 to TRBJ1-3, with the D gene not clear enough to name. Here the CDR3 is given as CASISYGSGNTIYF. At the DNA level, the sequence is TGTGCCAGCATTAGTTATGGTTCCGGAAACACCATATATTTT.